This T cell receptor beta chain was recorded in a study of CD4+ T cells in melanoma. Regarding this clone: The target antigen is unknown.

V shed 4 bases and J shed 4 bases, with 11 bases lying between them. There are 14 residues in the CDR3. CDR1 MNHNY and CDR2 SVGAGI come from the germline V gene (reference sequence). Whole-study findings and limits: CD8+ T cell, macrophage and B cell function reportedly correlated with neoantigen-specific CD4+ T cells.

Sequencing was performed with immunoSEQ multiplex PCR; in TCRdb, only in-frame clones are kept and a portion is missing. The sample consists of about 140,000 clones, 85% to 95% of them appearing once. This receptor was identified in a human donor with melanoma. The chain uses TRBV6-6 and TRBJ1-5, with TRBD1 as a possible D gene (5 bases). The CDR3 DNA follows: TGTGCCAGCAGTTCCCTCAGGGAGAATCAGCCCCAGCATTTT. Residues: CASSSLRENQPQHF.